Each of the 15 T cell receptor beta chains below was sequenced from the same sample in a study of shared clonotypes between healthy human individuals. CD45RO negativity and positive selection for CCR7 defined naive CD8 cells, a population that excluded terminally differentiated effector memory CD45RA+ cells. Sequencing was performed with immunoSEQ multiplex PCR; in TCRdb, only in-frame clones are kept and a portion is missing. The sample holds 1.5 million to 2.5 million clones, around 96% seen once. The sequencing input was naive CD8+ T cells sorted from blood. Receptors were obtained from a man between 18 and 35 years old in good health.

The chain employs TRBV11-3 and TRBJ2-2, with 11 bases aligning to TRBD2. V gave up 4 bases and J gave up 4 bases; unmatched junction bases: 14. CDR1 is SGHNT and CDR2 is YENEEA in the germline V gene. The CDR3 consists of 19 residues. CDR3 sequence (DNA): TGTGCCAGCAGCTCAACGACTAGCGGGATCGGATCGGGCACCGGGGAGCTGTTTTTT. It yields the protein CASSSTTSGIGSGTGELFF.

The chain uses TRBV4-1 and TRBJ2-1; 15 bases match TRBD2. Germline CDR1 is MGHRA and CDR2 is YSYEKL. The CDR3 loop spans 18 amino acids. V was pared by 4 bases and J by 2 bases, with 6 bases of the junction left unmatched. The CDR3 here is CASSPWGLAGGTYNEQFF. The CDR3 DNA reads TGCGCCAGCAGCCCGTGGGGACTAGCGGGAGGTACCTACAATGAGCAGTTCTTC.

This clone came up once. The chain is built from TRBV5-6 and TRBJ2-4, with D unclear. Germline CDR1 is SGHDT and CDR2 is YYEEEE. The CDR3 spans 15 residues. Trimming stripped 0 bases from V and 7 bases from J, with 14 bases between. CDR3 sequence: CASSLGGYVSNIQYF. In nucleotides, the CDR3 is TGTGCCAGCAGCTTGGGTGGCTACGTGAGTAACATTCAGTACTTC.

This sequence joins TRBV6-6 and TRBJ2-7; 13 bases line up with TRBD2. The CDR3 runs 13 residues. V shed 9 bases and J 9 bases; nucleotides not matched to a gene: 8. Germline V gives CDR1 MNHNY, CDR2 SVGAGI (reference sequence). The CDR3 DNA sequence: TGTGCCAGTTCGGGACTAGCGGGAAATGGGCAGTACTTC. Protein: CASSGLAGNGQYF.

The gene calls are TRBV2 and TRBJ2-5; the D gene is possibly TRBD1 (5 bases). CDR3 length equals 14 residues. V shed 2 bases and J shed 3 bases, with 10 bases lying between them. Germline CDR1 is SNHLY and CDR2 is FYNNEI. The CDR3: CASSEQGGEETQYF. The CDR3, as DNA: TGTGCCAGCAGTGAACAGGGCGGAGAAGAGACCCAGTACTTC.

This clone was seen once. At one of its ends the junction is not consistent with the germline gene, which may arise from a read error. The genes are TRBV7-7 and TRBJ2-7, with a weak D call TRBD2 (5 bases). This CDR3 is 14 amino acids long. The germline V gene encodes CDR1 SSHAT and CDR2 FNYEAQ (reference sequence). The CDR3 here is CASSLGRGAYEQYF. DNA for the CDR3: TGTGCTAGCAGCTTAGGCCGGGGAGCCTACGAGCAGTACTTC.

The chain couples TRBV30 to TRBJ2-1; D perhaps matches TRBD2 (7 bases). CDR1 and CDR2 (germline): GTSNPN, SVGIG (reference sequence). The germline V and J ends were trimmed by 0 bases and 8 bases, with 14 bases remaining between them. CDR3 length: 14 amino acids. Here the CDR3 DNA reads TGTGCCTGGAGTGTAAGGGGGGGGGACCATGAGCAGTTCTTC. Translation gives CAWSVRGGDHEQFF.

Remarks on this clone: Different DNA sequences within this sample yield the same CDR3. The V and J genes are TRBV2 and TRBJ2-7; tentatively, D is TRBD1 or TRBD2 (5 bases each). The CDR3 is made up of 13 amino acids. V lost 9 bases and J lost 1, with 13 bases in between. Per germline, CDR1 SNHLY and CDR2 FYNNEI. CDR3 DNA: TGTGCCAGTACCGGGACGGCGTCCTACGAGCAGTACTTC. Its protein product is CASTGTASYEQYF. Full variable domain (rest looked up from reference TRBV2 and TRBJ2-7): EPEVTQTPSHQVTQMGQEVILRCVPISNHLYFYWYRQILGQKVEFLVSFYNNEISEKSEIFDDQFSVERPDGSNFTLKIRSTKLEDSAMYFCASTGTASYEQYFGPGTRLTVT.

The J gene is TRBJ2-5, the V gene TRBV11-2; 10 bases agree with TRBD2. CDR1 is SGHAT and CDR2 is FQNNGV in the germline V gene. J lost 3 bases, V lost 2 bases, and 3 bases had no gene match. The CDR3 loop spans 15 amino acids. CDR3 residues: CASSLWLAGEETQYF. CDR3 DNA sequence: TGTGCCAGCAGCTTATGGCTAGCGGGGGAAGAGACCCAGTACTTC.

This clone was counted a few times. V and J are TRBV19 and TRBJ2-7; D ambiguous. Germline V gene data show CDR1 as LNHDA and CDR2 as SQIVND (reference sequence). This CDR3 comprises 13 residues. V lost 3 bases, J lost 3 bases, and 9 bases lay in between. CDR3 nucleotide sequence: TGTGCCAGTAGTATGAGTGGGGACTACGAGCAGTACTTC. This codes for CASSMSGDYEQYF.

This rearrangement joins TRBV7-8 to TRBJ1-2; a weak D match, TRBD1 (6 bases). CDR1 and CDR2 (germline): SGHVS, FQNEAQ. The length of the CDR3 is 18 residues. V gave up 2 bases and J gave up 0 bases, with 19 bases separating them. In DNA form, the CDR3 reads TGTGCCAGCAGCTTAAAAGCAAACAGGGCCGGACCTAACTATGGCTACACCTTC. This sequence encodes CASSLKANRAGPNYGYTF. Filled out from reference TRBV7-8 and TRBJ1-2, the complete variable domain reads GAGVSQSPRYKVAKRGQDVALRCDPISGHVSLFWYQQALGQGPEFLTYFQNEAQLDKSGLPSDRFFAERPEGSVSTLKIQRTQQEDSAVYLCASSLKANRAGPNYGYTFGSGTRLTVV.

A remark on this clone: This CDR3 is also generated by other DNA sequences in the sample. CDR3 sequence reads: CSVPGTGLGYTF. The DNA for the CDR3 is TGCAGCGTCCCCGGGACAGGGCTCGGCTACACCTTC. The gene calls are TRBV29-1 and TRBJ1-2; 9 nucleotides agree with TRBD1. Germline loops: CDR1 SQVTM, CDR2 ANQGSEA. The CDR3 loop spans 12 amino acids. The V and J ends lost 6 bases and 8 bases, in that order; junction bases with no gene match: 7.

CDR3 bases: TGTGCCACTGGGGGGGGCACTGAAGCTTTCTTT. Encoded protein: CATGGGTEAFF. V usage is TRBV5-6 and J usage is TRBJ1-1, with a tentative D call TRBD1 (5 bases). The CDR3 runs 11 residues. V lost 9 bases, J lost 4 bases, and 10 bases lay in between. In germline, CDR1 is SGHDT, CDR2 YYEEEE.

The V and J genes are TRBV29-1 and TRBJ2-7; no clear D gene. From germline, CDR1 is SQVTM and CDR2 ANQGSEA. The V gene lost 3 bases and the J gene lost 0 bases, with 15 bases spanning the gap. The CDR3 runs 15 residues. The CDR3 reads CSVDLGQESSYEQYF. CDR3 bases: TGCAGCGTTGACTTAGGGCAGGAGAGCTCCTACGAGCAGTACTTC.

The CDR3 spells CASSFGLPAAHYGYTF. As DNA, the CDR3 is TGTGCCAGCAGTTTTGGCCTTCCGGCGGCCCACTATGGCTACACCTTC. The V gene is TRBV28, the J gene TRBJ1-2; D not certain. CDR3 size: 16 residues. The V end lost 3 bases, the J end lost 3 bases, and 17 bases lay between the germline ends. Germline CDR1 reads MDHEN; CDR2 reads SYDVKM.